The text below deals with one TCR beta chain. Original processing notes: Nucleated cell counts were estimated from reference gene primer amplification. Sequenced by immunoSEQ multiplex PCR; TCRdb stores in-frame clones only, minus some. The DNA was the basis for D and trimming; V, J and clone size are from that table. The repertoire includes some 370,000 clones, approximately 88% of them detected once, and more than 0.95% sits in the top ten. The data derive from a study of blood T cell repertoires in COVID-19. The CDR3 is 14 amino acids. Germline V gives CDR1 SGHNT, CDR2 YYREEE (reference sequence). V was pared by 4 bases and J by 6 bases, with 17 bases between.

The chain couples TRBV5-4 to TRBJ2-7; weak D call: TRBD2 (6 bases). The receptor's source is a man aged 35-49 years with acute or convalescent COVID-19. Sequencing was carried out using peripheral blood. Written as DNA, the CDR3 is TGTGCCAGCAGCCGAGGGGACTCGACTCTCGAGCAGTACTTC. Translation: CASSRGDSTLEQYF. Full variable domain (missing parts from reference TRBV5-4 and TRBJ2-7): ETGVTQSPTHLIKTRGQQVTLRCSSQSGHNTVSWYQQALGQGPQFIFQYYREEENGRGNFPPRFSGLQFPNYSSELNVNALELDDSALYLCASSRGDSTLEQYFGPGTRLTVT.